This T cell receptor (beta chain) was observed in a study of tumor-infiltrating lymphocytes in primary liver carcinoma. The overall study: Patients were men and women aged 30 to 69 years.

Germline DNA was extracted alongside blood RNA, which was obtained from unsorted whole blood. The table lists this clonotype with a few counts. It may be a read error: a sequence one base away is much more abundant. TCR beta cDNA was reverse-transcribed from roughly 520 ng of total RNA. The reaction used a constant-region primer and ProtoScript II reverse transcriptase. Slightly modified ARM-PCR served as the procedure for the TCR beta libraries. These libraries came from three rounds of nested multiplex PCR. A C-beta reverse primer and TRBV1-TRBV30 forward primers served in each of the first two PCR rounds, at ten to eleven cycles apiece. TCRdb ran MiXCR on the multiplex PCR reads and lists one entry per CDR3 protein. The table shows hundreds of thousands of distinct CDR3 sequences, with 45% to 70% occurring only once. Looked up from germline, CDR1 is SGHAT and CDR2 is FQDESV (reference sequence). V lost 4 bases and J 8 bases, leaving 18 bases between the germline ends. There are 15 residues in the CDR3.

The J gene is TRBJ2-1, the V gene TRBV11-1; D gene ambiguous. The clonotype comes from a woman in her 30s with primary liver carcinoma and hepatitis B virus infection. The sequenced sample was peripheral blood. CDR3 in amino acids: CASSSSMGFSYEQFF. Written as DNA, the CDR3 is TGTGCCAGCAGCTCGTCGATGGGTTTCAGTTATGAGCAGTTCTTC.